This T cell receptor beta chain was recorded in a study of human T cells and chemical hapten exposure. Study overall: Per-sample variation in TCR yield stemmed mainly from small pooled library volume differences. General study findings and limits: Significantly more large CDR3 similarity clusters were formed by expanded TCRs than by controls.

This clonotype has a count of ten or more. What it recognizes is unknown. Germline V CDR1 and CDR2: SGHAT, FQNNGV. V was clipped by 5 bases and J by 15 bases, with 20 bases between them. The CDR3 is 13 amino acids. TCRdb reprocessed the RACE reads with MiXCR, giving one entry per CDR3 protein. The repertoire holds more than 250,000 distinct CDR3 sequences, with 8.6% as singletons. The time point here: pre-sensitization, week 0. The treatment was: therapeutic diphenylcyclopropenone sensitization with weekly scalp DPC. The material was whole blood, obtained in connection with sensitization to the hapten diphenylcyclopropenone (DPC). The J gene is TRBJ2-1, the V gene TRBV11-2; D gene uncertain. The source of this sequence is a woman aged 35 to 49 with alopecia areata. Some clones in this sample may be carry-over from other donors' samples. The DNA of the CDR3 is TGTGCCAGCAGCCTAACCCGGGCCCCCCGTGCGTTCTTC. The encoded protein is CASSLTRAPRAFF.